This TCR beta chain was captured by sequencing in a study of pediatric ulcerative colitis (dated by TCRdb to about 2019). Broadly, across the study: Of the ulcerative colitis patients, about 7 had pancolitis and two had left-sided colitis, and histology in every patient was consistent with ulcerative colitis. By Pediatric Ulcerative Colitis Activity Index, a couple of patients had mild disease, four had moderate disease and three had acute severe colitis. Ten or so newly diagnosed, treatment-naive pediatric ulcerative colitis patients and four non-IBD control children each provided paired blood and rectal samples. Paper-wide results and their limitations: Autologous blood-rectal clonal overlap was significantly higher in ulcerative colitis patients than in controls, suggesting increased T cell trafficking to inflamed tissue. A couple of patients' blood samples yielded substantially fewer templates for technical reasons and were excluded from blood-rectal overlap analysis. Controls, mild-moderate and acute severe colitis patients were separated by rectal repertoire features, and reduced rectal diversity due to clonal expansions was observed in acute severe colitis. Because repertoires came from total lymphocyte DNA, patterns in rare subsets such as regulatory T cells may not be reflected. A couple of rectal CDR3 clonotypes were found in every ulcerative colitis patient but in no control. The healthy control group was small, with only a handful of individuals.

Deletion took 0 bases off V and 2 bases off J, with a span of 12 bases between the germline ends. The CDR3, from cysteine to phenylalanine, totals 16 residues. CDR3 DNA is the only sequence kept; it has 48 bases, read in frame from the first base. In the germline V gene (reference sequence), CDR1 corresponds to LNHNV and CDR2 to YYDKDF. Before the diagnostic colonoscopy, none of the ulcerative colitis patients had been given any immunosuppressive medication. A blood sample was drawn at the time of the colonoscopy. The Wizard kit (Promega) was used to extract genomic DNA from both blood and intestinal samples. In regard to this clone: This receptor's antigen is unknown. No base quality information exists; no much larger clone differs at one position.

Through the immunoSEQ TRB Survey service, multiplex V and J primers were used to amplify rearranged CDR3 beta regions from genomic DNA. To keep sequencing depth the same across samples, survey-level depth of up to 500,000 reads per sample was applied. Libraries were purified and pooled, and sequencing was performed on Illumina technology. The authors' analysis ran thus. immunoSEQ online tools were used for productive clonality, sample overlap, pairwise scatters, CDR3 beta length, V/D/J gene usage and productiveness. Calculated diversity was the number of unique rearrangements divided by total templates times 100; Shannon and Simpson indices were also computed. Principal component analysis was performed on Z-score normalized data with the R prcomp function and the ggbiplot package. Blood-rectal clonal overlap within each subject was quantified with Morisita's index. As stored in TCRdb, this immuneACCESS dataset retains in-frame rearrangements with V and J assigned. A fraction of the clones does not appear; measured against another copy, unresolved V genes explain less than half of the discrepancy, and the remainder lacks a known reason. For V, J and clone size, that table is used; D and trimming come from the DNA. The sample table shows 60,000 or so clones, and 75% to 85% are seen once. The top ten clonotypes cover 5.2% of the sample.

The sequence derives from a boy younger than 18 with moderate ulcerative colitis. The sequence links TRBV15 to TRBJ2-3; too little of a D gene remains to name it. Specimen: blood. The DNA sequence is given as TGTGCCACCAGCAGAGATCAAAGGGCTTTCACAGATACGCAGTATTTT. Translated, it reads CATSRDQRAFTDTQYF.